Presented here are 27 T cell receptor beta chains from one specimen sequenced in a study of response to subunit inactivated influenza vaccine. MiXCR was run by TCRdb on the RT-PCR reads, yielding one entry per CDR3 protein. Among about 540,000 distinct CDR3 sequences listed, approximately 20% were seen once. This sample was also put to use in a study of T cells expressing NK-cell markers. That paper states: TCR beta cDNA was generated via 5'RACE template switching incorporating UMIs.

The specimen comprised CD4+ T cells sorted from PBMCs, sampled 11 to 12 days after vaccination. The receptors shown here come from a man aged 50-59 years who received an inactivated influenza vaccine.

The V call is TRBV30, the J call TRBJ1-5; weak D call: TRBD1 (6 bases). The CDR3 loop spans 16 amino acids. The V gene lost 4 bases and the J gene lost 1 base, with 17 bases spanning the gap. The V gene's germline CDR1 is GTSNPN and CDR2 SVGIG (reference sequence). The CDR3 spells CAWKQKGGESNQPQHF. CDR3 coding DNA: TGTGCCTGGAAGCAAAAGGGGGGCGAGAGCAATCAGCCCCAGCATTTT.

This clonotype has only a few counts. V gene TRBV29-1 combines with J gene TRBJ2-3, with unresolved D. Per the germline V gene, CDR1 is SQVTM and CDR2 is ANQGSEA. CDR3 length: 12 amino acids. V lost 1 base to trimming and J lost 0 bases, with 2 bases between them. The CDR3 sequence is CSVEASTDTQYF. The CDR3 DNA reads TGCAGCGTTGAAGCTAGCACAGATACGCAGTATTTT.

Many counts were recorded for this clonotype. The chain joins TRBV7-2 to TRBJ2-7, with D possibly being TRBD1 (5 bases). The CDR3 totals 13 residues. V dropped 4 bases and J dropped 3 bases, with 10 bases sitting between them. The germline gives CDR1 SGHTA, CDR2 FQGNSA. The CDR3 loop reads CASSSRTGYEQYF. CDR3 sequence (DNA): TGTGCCAGCAGCTCCCGTACAGGCTACGAGCAGTACTTC.

This clonotype was seen a single time. The chain carries TRBV3-1 and TRBJ1-1; D is undetermined. The CDR3 extends over 14 amino acids. From germline, CDR1 is LGHDT and CDR2 YNNKEL (reference sequence). Trimming took 1 base from V and 1 from J, leaving 7 bases between them. This CDR3 is CASSQVSQNTEAFF. For the CDR3, the DNA is TGTGCCAGCAGCCAAGTATCCCAGAACACTGAAGCTTTCTTT. Complete variable domain (other parts from reference TRBV3-1 and TRBJ1-1): DTAVSQTPKYLVTQMGNDKSIKCEQNLGHDTMYWYKQDSKKFLKIMFSYNNKELIINETVPNRFSPKSPDKAHLNLHINSLELGDSAVYFCASSQVSQNTEAFFGQGTRLTVV.

The chain joins TRBV12-3 or TRBV12-4 to TRBJ2-7; 7 nucleotides line up with TRBD2. CDR3 size: 15 residues. J gave up 6 bases and V 4 bases, and 12 bases lay outside the gene matches. The CDR3 DNA follows: TGTGCCAGCAGTTCGTTTGAGCTAGCGGTCTCCGAGCAGTACTTC. Protein: CASSSFELAVSEQYF.

CDR3 loop: CSASRGKETQYF. CDR3 in DNA: TGCAGTGCTAGTCGAGGGAAAGAGACCCAGTACTTC. The V and J genes are TRBV20-1 and TRBJ2-5, with D maybe TRBD2 (5 bases). The CDR3 consists of 12 residues. Looked up from germline, CDR1 is DFQATT and CDR2 is SNEGSKA (reference sequence). V was pared by 3 bases and J by 3 bases, with 8 bases between.

This clonotype has just a few counts. The chain has TRBV24-1 and TRBJ2-1; 8 bases line up with TRBD1. The CDR3 is 15 residues long. Trimming took 8 bases from V and 1 from J; bases not matched to a gene: 6. The V gene's germline CDR1 is KGHDR and CDR2 SFDVKD. CDR3 sequence: CATMGDRRSYNEQFF. DNA of the CDR3: TGTGCCACCATGGGGGACAGGAGGTCCTACAATGAGCAGTTCTTC.

This clonotype was seen a handful of times. J is TRBJ2-1 and V is TRBV27; 7 bases fit TRBD1. This CDR3 is built from 14 residues. V shed 2 bases, J shed 9 bases, and the junction held 7 bases outside the gene matches. CDR1 is MNHEY, CDR2 SMNVEV, per germline (reference sequence). The CDR3 DNA follows: TGTGCCAGCAGTTTAGGCTTACGGGACAGTGAGCAGTTCTTC. This sequence encodes CASSLGLRDSEQFF.

The V gene is TRBV15, the J gene TRBJ2-7; TRBD2 might be the D (5 bases). From germline, CDR1 is LNHNV and CDR2 YYDKDF (reference sequence). The CDR3 consists of 15 residues. The V end was cut by 0 bases, the J end by 3 bases, with 12 bases between. The CDR3 loop reads CATSRDRSGSYEQYF. CDR3 coding DNA: TGTGCCACCAGCAGAGACAGGTCGGGAAGCTACGAGCAGTACTTC.

The CDR3 bases are TGCAGTGCTAGAGGTCTAGCGGTATTCTACAATGAGCAGTTCTTC. This encodes CSARGLAVFYNEQFF. The chain is built from TRBV20-1 and TRBJ2-1, with 7 bases that match TRBD2. CDR1 DFQATT and CDR2 SNEGSKA come from the germline V gene (reference sequence). Germline trimming cut 1 base from V and 3 bases from J; bases unmatched to any gene: 6. The CDR3 extends over 15 amino acids.

This clonotype was seen a handful of times. V and J are TRBV10-3 and TRBJ2-5, with D tentatively TRBD1 (6 bases). Trimming took off 10 bases at V and 5 bases at J, with 17 bases between the two ends. The germline V gene encodes CDR1 ENHRY and CDR2 SYGVKD. CDR3 length equals 13 residues. CDR3 coding DNA: TGTGCCAGTGCACAGGGAGTGGGCGAGACCCAGTACTTC. It yields the protein CASAQGVGETQYF.

The chain combines TRBV2 with TRBJ2-7, with D possibly TRBD1 on 6 matching bases. The CDR3 has 15 amino acids. Germline CDR1 SNHLY, CDR2 FYNNEI. Trimming cost V 4 bases and J 2 bases, with 15 bases left between them. The chain's CDR3 is CASSARRQETYEQYF. The CDR3 nucleotides read TGTGCCAGCAGTGCCCGCCGACAGGAAACCTACGAGCAGTACTTC. The entire variable domain, with the rest obtained from reference TRBV2 and TRBJ2-7, is as follows: EPEVTQTPSHQVTQMGQEVILRCVPISNHLYFYWYRQILGQKVEFLVSFYNNEISEKSEIFDDQFSVERPDGSNFTLKIRSTKLEDSAMYFCASSARRQETYEQYFGPGTRLTVT.

There are a few counts of this clonotype. This chain connects TRBV7-9 to TRBJ1-4; a weak D match, TRBD1 (5 bases). CDR1 and CDR2 (germline): SEHNR, FQNEAQ (reference sequence). This CDR3 region has 16 residues. Trimming took 5 bases from V and 7 from J, leaving 20 bases between them. The CDR3 here is CASSPRSGTWGEKLFF. For the CDR3, the DNA is TGTGCCAGCAGCCCCCGTTCCGGGACTTGGGGTGAAAAACTGTTTTTT.

The CDR3 protein is CASSQDPGTDEKLFF. In nucleotides, the CDR3 is TGCGCCAGCAGCCAAGATCCAGGGACGGATGAAAAACTGTTTTTT. V usage is TRBV4-3 and J usage is TRBJ1-4; TRBD1 might be the D (5 bases). V was trimmed by 0 bases and J by 6 bases, leaving 11 bases between them. The germline CDR1 and CDR2 sequences are LGHNA and YSLEER. CDR3 size: 15 residues.

V is TRBV2 and J is TRBJ2-2; D is ambiguous. The length of the CDR3 is 13 residues. Germline-derived CDR1 and CDR2 are SNHLY and FYNNEI. Trimming left V 4 bases short and J 6 bases short, with 9 bases between. DNA of the CDR3: TGTGCCAGCAGTGGGGAAGGGCCCGGGGAGCTGTTTTTT. This encodes CASSGEGPGELFF.

This clonotype was counted only a few times. The V call is TRBV18, the J call TRBJ2-7; D unresolved. Looked up from germline, CDR1 is KGHSH and CDR2 is LQKENI. V lost 6 bases to trimming and J lost 0 bases, with 15 bases between them. The CDR3 covers 15 residues. The CDR3 coding sequence is TGTGCCAGCTCCAACCGGGCAGAATACTCCTACGAGCAGTACTTC. Its protein product is CASSNRAEYSYEQYF.

This clonotype was counted many times. V and J are TRBV12-3 or TRBV12-4 and TRBJ2-2, with unresolved D. V gave up 3 bases and J gave up 3 bases, with 8 bases separating them. The CDR3 loop spans 14 amino acids. The CDR3 here is CASSFGADTGELFF. In DNA, the CDR3 is TGTGCCAGCAGTTTCGGCGCAGACACCGGGGAGCTGTTTTTT.

The V call is TRBV5-5, the J call TRBJ1-5; TRBD1 might be the D (5 bases). The length of the CDR3 is 14 residues. The V end lost 3 bases, the J end lost 3 bases, and 10 bases lay between the germline ends. The germline CDR1 and CDR2 sequences are SGHKS and YYEKEE (reference sequence). The CDR3 nucleotides read TGTGCCAGCAGCTACGGACAAAACAATCAGCCCCAGCATTTT. It codes for CASSYGQNNQPQHF.

The chain employs TRBV4-2 and TRBJ2-2; TRBD1 is a possible D gene (5 bases). Trimming stripped 1 base from V and 6 bases from J, with 12 bases between. In germline, CDR1 is LGHNA, CDR2 YNFKEQ. There are 15 residues in the CDR3. Here the CDR3 reads CASSQGSQGAGELFF. The CDR3 nucleotides are TGTGCCAGCAGCCAAGGCAGCCAGGGCGCCGGGGAGCTGTTTTTT.

This clonotype has a handful of counts. The rearrangement joins TRBV20-1 to TRBJ2-5, with 9 nucleotides matching TRBD2. Germline CDR1 is DFQATT and CDR2 is SNEGSKA (reference sequence). This CDR3 is built from 14 residues. Trimming took 5 bases from V and 7 from J; bases not matched to a gene: 11. CDR3 sequence reads: CSAPWGTSLGTQYF. As DNA, the CDR3 is TGCAGTGCTCCATGGGGGACTAGCCTGGGGACCCAGTACTTC.

This clonotype occurred many times. V is TRBV6-1 and J is TRBJ2-3; 7 nucleotides line up with TRBD1. CDR1 MNHNS and CDR2 SASEGT come from the germline V gene. This CDR3 region has 15 residues. The trim removed 10 bases at V and 2 bases at J, leaving 12 bases unmatched. The CDR3 here is CATTGTATSTDTQYF. CDR3 in DNA: TGTGCCACGACCGGGACAGCAACCTCCACAGATACGCAGTATTTT.

A few counts support this clonotype. The chain employs TRBV5-1 and TRBJ1-5; the D is unclear. The CDR3 covers 15 residues. V lost 0 bases to trimming and J lost 1 base, with 8 bases between them. CDR1 SGHRS and CDR2 YFSETQ come from the germline V gene. This CDR3 is CASSLDPESNQPQHF. In DNA, the CDR3 is TGCGCCAGCAGCTTGGACCCGGAAAGCAATCAGCCCCAGCATTTT.

This clonotype was detected a few times. This chain connects TRBV4-1 to TRBJ1-5; 12 nucleotides line up with TRBD1. CDR1 and CDR2 from the germline V gene are MGHRA and YSYEKL. There are 19 residues in the CDR3. V shed 3 bases, J shed 1 base, and the junction held 10 bases outside the gene matches. The CDR3 coding sequence is TGCGCCAGCAGCCAGGGGGCGGGACAGGGGGCCTGGAGCAATCAGCCCCAGCATTTT. Amino acids: CASSQGAGQGAWSNQPQHF.

This clonotype occurred a few times. The chain carries TRBV20-1 and TRBJ2-7, with 10 bases matching TRBD2. Trimming at V came to 3 bases and at J to 1 base, leaving 6 bases not matched to a gene. The CDR3 covers 15 residues. CDR1 and CDR2 from the germline V gene are DFQATT and SNEGSKA (reference sequence). The CDR3 DNA reads as TGCAGTGCTAGGGGAGGTAGCGGGGGGTCCTACGAGCAGTACTTC. This gives the protein CSARGGSGGSYEQYF.

The V call is TRBV4-1, the J call TRBJ2-2; 7 bases agree with TRBD1. The ends lost 0 bases at V and 4 bases at J; junction bases unmatched: 8. From germline, CDR1 is MGHRA and CDR2 YSYEKL. CDR3 size: 17 residues. Here the CDR3 DNA reads TGCGCCAGCAGCCAAGATTTGAGGGGGCCGGGCACCGGGGAGCTGTTTTTT. Its protein is CASSQDLRGPGTGELFF.

This clonotype came up a few times. The V call is TRBV6-2 or TRBV6-3, the J call TRBJ1-6; tentative D call: TRBD1 (6 bases). The CDR3 has 14 residues. Trimming pared 0 bases from V and 10 bases from J, leaving 10 bases between. CDR1 is MNHEY and CDR2 is SVGEGT in the germline V gene. CDR3 in DNA: TGTGCCAGCAGTTACTCGGGGGCCGGGTCACCCCTCCACTTT. Residues: CASSYSGAGSPLHF.

In its sample, this clonotype was seen many times. This chain joins TRBV20-1 and TRBJ2-6; weak D call: TRBD1 (5 bases). V was clipped by 3 bases and J by 0 bases, with 15 bases between them. The CDR3 spans 17 residues. The germline V gene encodes CDR1 DFQATT and CDR2 SNEGSKA (reference sequence). CDR3: CSASPGISLSGANVLTF. The CDR3 DNA reads TGCAGTGCTAGCCCAGGGATTAGCCTCTCTGGGGCCAACGTCCTGACTTTC.